This TCR beta chain was profiled in a study of shared clonotypes between healthy human individuals. General observations from the study: Several donors held about 5% of naive CD4 clonotypes in common.

Naive CD8 cells were CD45RO-negative, positively selected for CCR7, excluding terminally differentiated effector memory CD45RA+ cells. Germline-derived CDR1 and CDR2 are MDHEN and SYDVKM. The V gene end was trimmed by 6 bases and the J gene end by 1 base; junction bases not matched to a gene: 8. The CDR3 is 16 amino acids. Sequencing used immunoSEQ multiplex PCR; TCRdb keeps in-frame clones, though not all of them. This table holds about 2,200,000 clones, 93% found once. For this clone: Its antigen remains unknown.

The specimen was naive CD8+ T cells from PBMCs. The J gene is TRBJ1-2, the V gene TRBV28, with 10 bases identical to TRBD1. This TCR was recovered from a man aged 18-30 years in good health. Some clones in this sample may be carry-over from other donors' samples. The CDR3 nucleotides read TGTGCCAGCAGCTCCGGGACAGGGGCCGGTAACTATGGCTACACCTTC. Residues: CASSSGTGAGNYGYTF.